The TCR beta chain under discussion was sequenced for a study of blood T cell repertoires in COVID-19 (dated by TCRdb to about 2020). Regarding the study in general: Collaborator samples came from the United States, Italy and Spain and covered acute and convalescent phases of COVID-19. The repertoires were released in a freely available public database intended as a resource for research on the immune response to SARS-CoV-2. Samples were obtained from the ongoing ImmuneRACE study (first 160 participants) and from 1,254 subjects provided by 6 global collaborators. The dataset comprised deeply sampled blood TCRbeta repertoires from subjects exposed to, actively infected with, or recovered from COVID-19. The material from the prospective study consisted of cDNA or gDNA derived from T cells, B-cell-depleted T cells, or PBMCs. Where HLA class I and class II types were available, the types were taken from metadata supplied by the sample provider, not from assay-based typing. Sample metadata almost always included a de-identified subject ID, COVID-19 status, age in years and sex.

Collaborating institutions collected whole blood in K2EDTA tubes following their own protocols. For TCRbeta analysis, collaborators shipped samples in one of three forms: frozen whole blood, isolated PBMCs, or DNA extracted from either of those sample types. The immunoSEQ Assay, a bias-controlled multiplex PCR, was used to amplify TCRbeta CDR3 regions from genomic DNA. The published analysis was carried out like this. The number of nucleated cells in each sample was estimated from the amplification of reference gene primers within the assay. Sequence reads were collapsed and filtered to measure the absolute abundance of every unique TCRbeta CDR3 rearrangement. Productive Simpson clonality was computed per sample as the square root of Simpson's diversity index over productive rearrangements. TCRdb re-hosts the immuneACCESS table, in-frame sequences only. Its copies lack some clones; in the studies checked, an unresolved V gene accounts for under half of them, and the cause for the rest is not known. V and J calls and clone size are given by that table; D and trimming were obtained from the DNA. The sample includes 190,000 or so clones, with more than 85% observed a single time. The top ten hold under 3.5% of the sample.

Regarding this clone: The specificity of this receptor is unknown. There are no base qualities to consult, and no much larger clone falls within one base.

Overall results and qualifications from the work: How much clinical and demographic metadata was included differed by source and by participant, and the metadata was provided uncurated.

Spanning cysteine to phenylalanine, the CDR3 consists of 15 amino acids. This entry keeps only the CDR3 DNA: 45 bases, framed from base 1. CDR1 and CDR2 are drawn from the germline V gene: MNHEY, SVGAGI. The junction shows trimming of 6 bases on V and 0 bases on J, plus 12 bases between the germline ends. This TCR was sampled from a woman aged 25 to 39 with active or convalescent COVID-19. The sequencing sample was made of peripheral blood. The chain joins TRBV6-5 to TRBJ1-5; TRBD1 is possibly the D segment (6 matching bases). The DNA sequence is as follows: TGTGCCAGCAGCAGCGACAGGCTTAGCAATCAGCCCCAGCATTTT. Translated, it gives CASSSDRLSNQPQHF.